The 28 T cell receptor beta chains given below trace back to one sample, sequenced in a study of T cell repertoires in cytomegalovirus infection. Antigen specificity for these receptors is unknown. One entry per CDR3 protein results from TCRdb running MiXCR on the reads. There are approximately 990,000 distinct CDR3 sequences in the sample; about a third occur only once, and around 15% lies in the top ten. The specimen comprised cultured CD8+ T cells from PBMCs, sampled from culture after CMV antigen stimulation. The receptors shown here come from a human donor in good health (CMV status not recorded). Some clones in this sample may be carry-over from other donors' samples.

V is TRBV5-4 and J is TRBJ2-5; maybe TRBD2 (5 bases). The CDR3 has 15 residues. Trimming cost V 6 bases and J 5 bases, with 20 bases left between them. Germline V gene data show CDR1 as SGHNT and CDR2 as YYREEE (reference sequence). Here the CDR3 DNA reads TGTGCCAGCATCCTCCGGGGTGGTGGTGTGGAGACCCAGTACTTC. This codes for CASILRGGGVETQYF.

Ten or more counts support this clonotype. The chain combines TRBV20-1 with TRBJ1-2; the D is unclear. Germline V CDR1 and CDR2: DFQATT, SNEGSKA (reference sequence). The germline V and J ends were trimmed by 5 bases and 6 bases, with 16 bases remaining between them. The CDR3 extends over 13 amino acids. The CDR3 bases are TGCAGTGCTGACAACGGTCTGAGTAATGGCTACACCTTC. Translation: CSADNGLSNGYTF.

The chain joins TRBV7-6 to TRBJ1-1; TRBD1 aligns across 9 bases. The CDR3 is made up of 14 amino acids. Unmatched junction bases numbered 5, after V lost 5 bases and J lost 4 bases. Germline V CDR1 and CDR2: SGHVS, FNYEAQ. The CDR3 protein is CASSVRDRVTEAFF. The CDR3 DNA reads TGTGCCAGCAGCGTCCGGGACAGGGTCACTGAAGCTTTCTTT. The variable domain in full, with the rest retrieved from reference TRBV7-6 and TRBJ1-1, is GAGVSQSPRYKVTKRGQDVALRCDPISGHVSLYWYRQALGQGPEFLTYFNYEAQQDKSGLPNDRFSAERPEGSISTLTIQRTEQRDSAMYRCASSVRDRVTEAFFGQGTRLTVV.

In this sample, this clonotype turned up many times. The rearrangement uses TRBV12-3 or TRBV12-4 and TRBJ1-1; weak D call: TRBD1 (5 bases). V was clipped by 3 bases and J by 6 bases, with 8 bases between them. The CDR3 is 12 amino acids. Here the CDR3 reads CASSFGAAEAFF. The CDR3, as DNA: TGTGCCAGCAGTTTCGGGGCCGCTGAAGCTTTCTTT.

Ten or more counts support this clonotype. The junction departs from the called germline gene at one end, perhaps through a read error. This chain joins TRBV4-3 and TRBJ2-3; 8 bases map to TRBD2. CDR3 size: 16 residues. Germline CDR1 reads LGHNA; CDR2 reads YSLEER. The CDR3 sequence: CASSKEWTGGADTQYF. The CDR3 DNA follows: TGCGCCAGCAGCAAAGAGTGGACGGGGGGGGCAGATACGCAGTATTTT.

The rearrangement joins TRBV6-6 to TRBJ2-7; TRBD1 agrees at 9 bases. This CDR3 has 15 amino acids. Germline trimming cut 7 bases from V and 3 bases from J; bases unmatched to any gene: 10. The germline CDR1 and CDR2 sequences are MNHNY and SVGAGI (reference sequence). The DNA of the CDR3 is TGTGCCAGCACCCCCGACAGGGGGAGCCGCTACGAGCAGTACTTC. Amino acid sequence: CASTPDRGSRYEQYF.

A few counts support this clonotype. The rearrangement uses TRBV6-6 and TRBJ1-2; 9 nucleotides agree with TRBD1. CDR1 and CDR2 (germline): MNHNY, SVGAGI (reference sequence). The length of the CDR3 is 17 residues. Germline trimming cut 2 bases from V and 1 base from J; bases unmatched to any gene: 8. CDR3 residues: CASSYGGPGQGNYGYTF. CDR3 DNA: TGTGCCAGCAGTTACGGGGGACCGGGACAGGGTAACTATGGCTACACCTTC.

The chain uses TRBV6-1 and TRBJ2-5; D remains ambiguous. V gave up 3 bases and J gave up 1 base, with 9 bases separating them. CDR3 length: 14 residues. Germline V gene lookup returns CDR1 MNHNS and CDR2 SASEGT. In DNA form, the CDR3 reads TGTGCCAGCAGTGACCTTGGAATCCAAGAGACCCAGTACTTC. Translation gives CASSDLGIQETQYF.

This clonotype was seen a handful of times. The chain joins TRBV12-3 or TRBV12-4 to TRBJ2-1, with TRBD2 identical over 7 bases. With V trimmed by 8 bases and J by 2 bases, 9 bases remained unmatched. The CDR3 totals 15 residues. This chain's CDR3 is CASVSGFAAYNEQFF. The CDR3 region has the DNA TGTGCCAGCGTTAGCGGGTTTGCGGCCTACAATGAGCAGTTCTTC.

In this sample, this clonotype turned up a few times. V and J are TRBV6-1 and TRBJ2-7; TRBD2 matches 7 bases. Germline CDR1 MNHNS, CDR2 SASEGT. CDR3 length: 14 amino acids. Losses at the gene ends were 1 base for V and 3 bases for J; bases not matched to a gene: 3. CDR3 sequence (DNA): TGTGCCAGCAGTGAAGAAGCGGGGAGCTACGAGCAGTACGTC. This sequence encodes CASSEEAGSYEQYV.

The CDR3 sequence: CASTPIPAQRGLRDTQYF. The CDR3 DNA sequence: TGTGCCAGCACCCCAATACCGGCCCAGCGGGGCCTCCGGGATACGCAGTATTTT. The J gene is TRBJ2-3, the V gene TRBV5-4, with TRBD2 matching 7 bases. The trim removed 6 bases at V and 6 bases at J, leaving 22 bases unmatched. The length of the CDR3 is 18 residues. Germline V gene data show CDR1 as SGHNT and CDR2 as YYREEE (reference sequence).

J is TRBJ2-2 and V is TRBV27, with TRBD1 identical over 7 bases. The CDR3 spans 15 residues. The V and J ends lost 7 bases and 5 bases, in that order; junction bases with no gene match: 10. The germline V gene has CDR1 MNHEY and CDR2 SMNVEV (reference sequence). CDR3 DNA: TGTGCCAGCACAAAAGGGGGCTGGAGTACCGGGGAGCTGTTTTTT. This sequence encodes CASTKGGWSTGELFF.

In its sample, this clonotype was seen a few times. This chain uses TRBV27 with TRBJ1-5; 7 bases are shared with TRBD1. Germline V gene lookup returns CDR1 MNHEY and CDR2 SMNVEV (reference sequence). The CDR3 contains 18 residues. V trimming: 6 bases; J trimming: 7 bases; junction bases outside the gene matches: 21. The CDR3 DNA reads as TGTGCCAGCAGCTCCTCAGGACTTCCAGGGGGGTTATGGCAGCCCCAGCATTTT. It translates to CASSSSGLPGGLWQPQHF.

The table lists this clonotype with a few counts. The rearrangement links TRBV27 to TRBJ1-5; 7 bases map to TRBD1. Unmatched junction bases numbered 11, after V lost 6 bases and J lost 0 bases. CDR1 is MNHEY, CDR2 SMNVEV, per germline (reference sequence). The CDR3 spans 17 residues. The CDR3 coding sequence is TGTGCCAGCAGCCCCCGGGACAGAGTCCGTAGCAATCAGCCCCAGCATTTT. This codes for CASSPRDRVRSNQPQHF.

There are a few counts of this clonotype. This chain joins TRBV27 and TRBJ1-6; 9 bases map to TRBD1. The CDR3 totals 18 residues. Germline CDR1 MNHEY, CDR2 SMNVEV (reference sequence). Losses at the gene ends were 3 bases for V and 9 bases for J; bases not matched to a gene: 15. CDR3 DNA: TGTGCCAGCAGTTTCAAACAGGGGGCGGCGTCCTCGGGTTCACCCCTCCACTTT. It specifies CASSFKQGAASSGSPLHF.

Only a few counts were recorded for this clonotype. J is TRBJ1-1 and V is TRBV6-1; D possibly corresponds to TRBD1 (6 bases). The CDR3 totals 14 residues. The germline V gene encodes CDR1 MNHNS and CDR2 SASEGT. V lost 7 bases and J lost 7, with 19 bases in between. The CDR3 region has the DNA TGTGCCAGCACAAACAGGGAAAAGGCGGATGAAGCTTTCTTT. Encoded protein: CASTNREKADEAFF.

This clonotype appeared a few times. V gene TRBV19 combines with J gene TRBJ1-1; D unresolved. The CDR3 spans 11 residues. Trimming left V 9 bases short and J 7 bases short, with 12 bases between. CDR1 LNHDA and CDR2 SQIVND come from the germline V gene (reference sequence). The CDR3 coding sequence is TGTGCCAGCCTGCTCGGTCTTGAAGCTTTCTTT. As protein: CASLLGLEAFF.

This clonotype was counted at least ten times. This chain links TRBV7-9 with TRBJ1-1; TRBD1 aligns across 10 bases. V trimming: 4 bases; J trimming: 3 bases; junction bases outside the gene matches: 23. Germline V gene data show CDR1 as SEHNR and CDR2 as FQNEAQ (reference sequence). CDR3 length equals 21 residues. Here the CDR3 DNA reads TGTGCCAGCAGCTCGCCCGCTGTGGGACAGGGGACTATCGAGCGGGACACTGAAGCTTTCTTT. Its protein product is CASSSPAVGQGTIERDTEAFF.

In its sample, this clonotype was seen a few times. J is TRBJ1-5 and V is TRBV28; D might be TRBD1 (6 bases). Germline CDR1 and CDR2: MDHEN and SYDVKM. This CDR3 spans 14 amino acids. This CDR3 is CAAGQIYSNQPQHF. CDR3 in DNA: TGTGCGGCCGGACAGATTTATAGCAATCAGCCCCAGCATTTT.

V usage is TRBV6-1 and J usage is TRBJ2-7; D gene uncertain. CDR1 is MNHNS and CDR2 is SASEGT in the germline V gene. The CDR3 extends over 11 amino acids. V was cut by 4 bases and J by 5 bases, with 6 bases left in between. The CDR3 protein is CASSAYNEQYV. CDR3 in DNA: TGTGCCAGCAGTGCCTATAACGAGCAGTACGTC.

The V and J genes are TRBV29-1 and TRBJ2-2; D ambiguous. The ends were cut back, 1 base at V and 6 bases at J, with 12 bases in the middle. Germline V lookup: CDR1 SQVTM, CDR2 ANQGSEA. There are 14 residues in the CDR3. The CDR3 spells CSVEGVSPSGELFF. The CDR3 bases are TGCAGCGTTGAAGGAGTTAGTCCGTCCGGGGAGCTGTTTTTT.

The chain joins TRBV11-1 to TRBJ1-3; D unresolved. Trimming left V 1 base short and J 4 bases short, with 11 bases between. The CDR3 totals 15 residues. Per the germline V gene, CDR1 is SGHAT and CDR2 is FQDESV (reference sequence). The CDR3 loop reads CASSLESTAGNTIYF. As DNA, the CDR3 is TGTGCCAGCAGCTTAGAATCCACGGCGGGAAACACCATATATTTT.

V and J are TRBV19 and TRBJ1-5, with 8 positions matching TRBD1. From germline, CDR1 is LNHDA and CDR2 SQIVND (reference sequence). The J segment lost 5 bases and the V segment lost 3 bases, leaving 12 bases of the junction unmatched. The CDR3 extends over 17 amino acids. The DNA for the CDR3 is TGTGCCAGTAGTATCGGACAGGGAATATGGGAGGATCAGCCCCAGCATTTT. It translates to CASSIGQGIWEDQPQHF.

The genes are TRBV7-6 and TRBJ2-3; TRBD2 agrees at 8 bases. In germline, CDR1 is SGHVS, CDR2 FNYEAQ. The CDR3 extends over 17 amino acids. Trimming took 5 bases from V and 0 from J; bases not matched to a gene: 10. The CDR3 sequence: CASSPPRGGFSTDTQYF. In DNA form, the CDR3 reads TGTGCCAGCAGCCCACCCCGGGGGGGTTTTAGCACAGATACGCAGTATTTT.

This chain connects TRBV11-2 to TRBJ2-3, with TRBD2 matching 7 bases. The V gene end was trimmed by 7 bases and the J gene end by 3 bases; junction bases not matched to a gene: 10. Germline CDR1 and CDR2: SGHAT and FQNNGV. This CDR3 spans 15 amino acids. The CDR3 coding sequence is TGTGCCAGCACCCCGGGGAGGGCAAGGACAGATACGCAGTATTTT. This codes for CASTPGRARTDTQYF.

This clonotype was seen only a few times. V usage is TRBV28 and J usage is TRBJ1-5, with D hard to call. There are 14 residues in the CDR3. With 1 base removed from V and 3 bases from J, the gap between germline ends came to 7 bases. Germline V CDR1 and CDR2: MDHEN, SYDVKM. The CDR3 reads CASSLLRTNQPQHF. Written as DNA, the CDR3 is TGTGCCAGCAGTTTATTACGTACCAATCAGCCCCAGCATTTT.

The chain has TRBV6-6 and TRBJ1-1; D gene unclear. V lost 7 bases to trimming and J lost 7 bases, with 10 bases between them. CDR3 length: 11 amino acids. Germline CDR1 is MNHNY and CDR2 is SVGAGI (reference sequence). CDR3 sequence reads: CASNERLEAFF. In nucleotides, the CDR3 is TGTGCCAGCAATGAAAGACTTGAAGCTTTCTTT.

The J gene is TRBJ2-1, the V gene TRBV20-1; 10 nucleotides line up with TRBD2. The CDR3 spans 16 residues. The germline gives CDR1 DFQATT, CDR2 SNEGSKA (reference sequence). The junction had 11 bases not matched to a gene; V was cut back by 4 bases and J by 5 bases. For the CDR3, the DNA is TGCAGTGCTATAAGAGAGGGGACTAGCGCTAACAATGAGCAGTTCTTC. Encoded protein: CSAIREGTSANNEQFF.